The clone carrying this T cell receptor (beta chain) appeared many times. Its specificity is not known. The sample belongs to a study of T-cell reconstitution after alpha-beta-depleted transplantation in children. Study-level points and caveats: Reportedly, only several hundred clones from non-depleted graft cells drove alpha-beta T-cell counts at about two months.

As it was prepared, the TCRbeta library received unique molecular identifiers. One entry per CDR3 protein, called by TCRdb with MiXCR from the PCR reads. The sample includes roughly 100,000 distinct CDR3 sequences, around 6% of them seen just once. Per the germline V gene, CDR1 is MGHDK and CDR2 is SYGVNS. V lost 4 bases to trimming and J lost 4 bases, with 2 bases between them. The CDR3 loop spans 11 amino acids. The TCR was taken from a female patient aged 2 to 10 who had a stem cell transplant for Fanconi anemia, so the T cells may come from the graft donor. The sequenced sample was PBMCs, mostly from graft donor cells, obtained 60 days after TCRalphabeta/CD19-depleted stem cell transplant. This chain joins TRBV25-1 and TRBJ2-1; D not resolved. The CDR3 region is CASSAYNEQFF. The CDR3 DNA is TGTGCCAGCAGTGCTTACAATGAGCAGTTCTTC.